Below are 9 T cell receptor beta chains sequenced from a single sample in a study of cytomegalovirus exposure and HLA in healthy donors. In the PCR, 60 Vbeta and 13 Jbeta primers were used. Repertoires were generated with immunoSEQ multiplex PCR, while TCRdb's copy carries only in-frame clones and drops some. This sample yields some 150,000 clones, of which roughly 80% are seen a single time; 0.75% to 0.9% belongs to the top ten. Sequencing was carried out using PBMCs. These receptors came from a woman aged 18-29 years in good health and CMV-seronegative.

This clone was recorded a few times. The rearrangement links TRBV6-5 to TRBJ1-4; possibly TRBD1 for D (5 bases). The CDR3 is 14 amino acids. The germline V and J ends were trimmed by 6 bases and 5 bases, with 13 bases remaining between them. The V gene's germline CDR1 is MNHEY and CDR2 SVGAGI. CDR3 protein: CASSLGQGNEKLFF. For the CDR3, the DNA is TGTGCCAGCAGCTTGGGCCAGGGAAATGAAAAACTGTTTTTT.

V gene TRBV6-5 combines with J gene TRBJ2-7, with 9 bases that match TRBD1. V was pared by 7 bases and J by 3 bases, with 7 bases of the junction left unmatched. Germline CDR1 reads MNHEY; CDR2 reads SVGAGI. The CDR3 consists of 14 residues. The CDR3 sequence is CASIPGQGFYEQYF. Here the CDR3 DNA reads TGTGCCAGCATTCCGGGACAGGGATTCTACGAGCAGTACTTC.

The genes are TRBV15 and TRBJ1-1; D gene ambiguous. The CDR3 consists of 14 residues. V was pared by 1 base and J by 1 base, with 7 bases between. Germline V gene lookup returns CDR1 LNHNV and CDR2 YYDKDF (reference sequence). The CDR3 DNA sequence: TGTGCCACCAGCAGAGGCGCTGCGAACACTGAAGCTTTCTTT. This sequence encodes CATSRGAANTEAFF.

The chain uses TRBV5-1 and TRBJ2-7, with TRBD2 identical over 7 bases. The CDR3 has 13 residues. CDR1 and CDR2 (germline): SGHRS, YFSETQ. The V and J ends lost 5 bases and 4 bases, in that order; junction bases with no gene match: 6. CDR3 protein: CASSREGLYEQYF. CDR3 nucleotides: TGCGCCAGCAGTAGGGAGGGCCTGTACGAGCAGTACTTC.

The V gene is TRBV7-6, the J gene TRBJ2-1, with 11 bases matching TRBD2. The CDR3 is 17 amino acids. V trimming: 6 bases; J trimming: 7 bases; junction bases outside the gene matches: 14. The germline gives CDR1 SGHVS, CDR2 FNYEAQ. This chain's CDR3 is CASSFQIAGGPGNEQFF. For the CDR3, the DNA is TGTGCCAGCAGTTTCCAAATAGCGGGAGGGCCAGGGAATGAGCAGTTCTTC.

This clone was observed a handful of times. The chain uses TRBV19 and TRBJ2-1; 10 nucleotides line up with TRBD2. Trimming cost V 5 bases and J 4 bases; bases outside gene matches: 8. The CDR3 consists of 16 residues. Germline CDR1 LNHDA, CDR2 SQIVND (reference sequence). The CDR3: CASSAKLAGHYNEQFF. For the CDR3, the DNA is TGTGCCAGTAGTGCCAAACTAGCGGGACATTACAATGAGCAGTTCTTC. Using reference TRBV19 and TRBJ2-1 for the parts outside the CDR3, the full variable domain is DGGITQSPKYLFRKEGQNVTLSCEQNLNHDAMYWYRQDPGQGLRLIYYSQIVNDFQKGDIAEGYSVSREKKESFPLTVTSAQKNPTAFYLCASSAKLAGHYNEQFFGPGTRLTVL.

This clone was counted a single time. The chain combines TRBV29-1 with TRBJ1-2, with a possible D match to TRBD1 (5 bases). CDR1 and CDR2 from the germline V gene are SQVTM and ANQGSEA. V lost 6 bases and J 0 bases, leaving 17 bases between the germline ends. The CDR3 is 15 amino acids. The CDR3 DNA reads TGCAGCGTAGGGACTGCTTCTGGGGCTAACTATGGCTACACCTTC. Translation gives CSVGTASGANYGYTF.

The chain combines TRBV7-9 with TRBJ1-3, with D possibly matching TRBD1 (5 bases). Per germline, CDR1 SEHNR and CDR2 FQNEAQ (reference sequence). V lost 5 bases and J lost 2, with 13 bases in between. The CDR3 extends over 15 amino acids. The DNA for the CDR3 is TGTGCCAGCAGCCTGCGGGGCACCACTGGAAACACCATATATTTT. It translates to CASSLRGTTGNTIYF. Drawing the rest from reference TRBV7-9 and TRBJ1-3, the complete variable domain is DTGVSQNPRHKITKRGQNVTFRCDPISEHNRLYWYRQTLGQGPEFLTYFQNEAQLEKSRLLSDRFSAERPKGSFSTLEIQRTEQGDSAMYLCASSLRGTTGNTIYFGEGSWLTVV.

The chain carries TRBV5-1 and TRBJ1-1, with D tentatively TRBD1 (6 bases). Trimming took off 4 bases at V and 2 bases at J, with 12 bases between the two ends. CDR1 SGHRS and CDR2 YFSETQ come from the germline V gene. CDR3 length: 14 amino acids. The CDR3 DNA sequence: TGCGCCAGCAGCACCCGGACAGTAAACACTGAAGCTTTCTTT. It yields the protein CASSTRTVNTEAFF.